This entry lists 32 T cell receptor beta chains sequenced from one sample in a study of blood T cell repertoires in COVID-19. Data came from immunoSEQ multiplex PCR; TCRdb stores just in-frame clones and leaves some out. The data show a few hundred thousand clones, 85% to 90% seen once. Sequenced: peripheral blood. All receptors derive from a young woman with COVID-19, enrolled during active disease.

Concerning this clone itself: Other DNA variants within this sample encode the same CDR3. The CDR3 region is CASRGSSYNEQFF. CDR3 bases: TGTGCCAGCAGGGGGAGCTCCTACAATGAGCAGTTCTTC. The chain links TRBV2 to TRBJ2-1; D possibly corresponds to TRBD2 (5 bases). Trimming shortened V by 6 bases and J by 0 bases, and 6 bases separated the two germline ends. There are 13 residues in the CDR3. Per germline, CDR1 SNHLY and CDR2 FYNNEI.

The chain is built from TRBV5-1 and TRBJ1-5; D perhaps matches TRBD1 (6 bases). This CDR3 spans 15 amino acids. Germline assignment: CDR1 SGHRS and CDR2 YFSETQ. Trimming removed 4 bases at V and 5 bases at J, with 16 bases between. The CDR3 is CASSPIQGPDQPQHF. The CDR3 bases are TGCGCCAGCAGCCCAATACAGGGACCTGATCAGCCCCAGCATTTT.

The rearrangement links TRBV7-8 to TRBJ1-6, with a weak D call TRBD1 (5 bases). The V gene lost 5 bases and the J gene lost 0 bases, with 11 bases spanning the gap. Germline CDR1 and CDR2: SGHVS and FQNEAQ. CDR3 length: 16 residues. Here the CDR3 DNA reads TGTGCCAGCAGCCCCGGGGGGAGCTCCTATAATTCACCCCTCCACTTT. Translation: CASSPGGSSYNSPLHF.

The genes are TRBV19 and TRBJ1-4; 9 nucleotides match TRBD1. V dropped 4 bases and J dropped 8; count of bases not matched to a gene: 5. The germline gives CDR1 LNHDA, CDR2 SQIVND (reference sequence). This CDR3 spans 14 amino acids. As DNA, the CDR3 is TGTGCCAGTAGTACAACAGGGACAGGGGAAAAACTGTTTTTT. Protein: CASSTTGTGEKLFF.

The gene calls are TRBV3-1 (or the pseudogene TRBV3-2) and TRBJ2-7; 8 bases align to TRBD1. The CDR3 totals 15 residues. Germline V gene data show CDR1 as LGHDT and CDR2 as YNNKEL (reference sequence). The ends lost 4 bases at V and 5 bases at J; junction bases unmatched: 10. The CDR3 reads CASSPWTGRPDEQYF. In DNA form, the CDR3 reads TGTGCCAGCAGCCCATGGACAGGGCGGCCCGACGAGCAGTACTTC.

The chain carries TRBV2 and TRBJ1-4; unclear D gene. Per the germline V gene, CDR1 is SNHLY and CDR2 is FYNNEI. The germline V and J ends were trimmed by 6 bases and 7 bases, with 15 bases remaining between them. This CDR3 comprises 14 residues. CDR3 protein: CASRMTGGGEKLFF. CDR3 nucleotide sequence: TGTGCCAGCAGGATGACGGGAGGAGGTGAAAAACTGTTTTTT. Full variable domain (outside the CDR3, taken from reference TRBV2 and TRBJ1-4): EPEVTQTPSHQVTQMGQEVILRCVPISNHLYFYWYRQILGQKVEFLVSFYNNEISEKSEIFDDQFSVERPDGSNFTLKIRSTKLEDSAMYFCASRMTGGGEKLFFGSGTQLSVL.

V is TRBV6-5 and J is TRBJ2-1, with 9 bases fitting TRBD2. Germline CDR1 reads MNHEY; CDR2 reads SVGAGI. After removal of 5 bases from V and 9 bases from J, the junction contained 8 bases not matched to a gene. This CDR3 contains 14 residues. CDR3 sequence: CASSRGLAEGEQFF. The CDR3 coding sequence is TGTGCCAGCAGTAGGGGACTAGCAGAGGGTGAGCAGTTCTTC.

This clone occurred once. The chain carries TRBV11-2 and TRBJ2-5, with 14 bases lining up with TRBD2. The CDR3 runs to 17 residues. Germline V gene sequence: CDR1 SGHAT, CDR2 FQNNGV. With V trimmed by 5 bases and J by 5 bases, 10 bases remained unmatched. CDR3 sequence reads: CASSRSTSGRARETQYF. In DNA, the CDR3 is TGTGCCAGCAGCAGGTCGACTAGCGGGAGGGCGCGGGAGACCCAGTACTTC. The complete variable domain, with remaining parts taken from reference TRBV11-2 and TRBJ2-5, reads EAGVAQSPRYKIIEKRQSVAFWCNPISGHATLYWYQQILGQGPKLLIQFQNNGVVDDSQLPKDRFSAERLKGVDSTLKIQPAKLEDSAVYLCASSRSTSGRARETQYFGPGTRLLVL.

The genes are TRBV28 and TRBJ2-7; 10 bases line up with TRBD1. This CDR3 region has 13 residues. V lost 5 bases, J lost 6 bases, and 4 bases stayed unmatched. CDR1 MDHEN and CDR2 SYDVKM come from the germline V gene. The CDR3 loop reads CASSTGTGVEQYF. CDR3 coding DNA: TGTGCCAGCAGTACCGGGACAGGGGTCGAGCAGTACTTC. Drawing the rest from reference TRBV28 and TRBJ2-7, the complete variable domain is DVKVTQSSRYLVKRTGEKVFLECVQDMDHENMFWYRQDPGLGLRLIYFSYDVKMKEKGDIPEGYSVSREKKERFSLILESASTNQTSMYLCASSTGTGVEQYFGPGTRLTVT.

This chain connects TRBV7-8 to TRBJ2-1; tentative D call: TRBD2 (7 bases). Trimming stripped 0 bases from V and 4 bases from J, with 16 bases between. From germline, CDR1 is SGHVS and CDR2 FQNEAQ. CDR3 size: 17 residues. CDR3 protein: CASSLATGTIPYNEQFF. The CDR3, as DNA: TGTGCCAGCAGCTTAGCTACAGGGACTATCCCATACAATGAGCAGTTCTTC.

This chain joins TRBV6-5 and TRBJ1-2; D is possibly TRBD1 (6 bases). The germline CDR1 and CDR2 sequences are MNHEY and SVGAGI. The V and J ends lost 7 bases and 7 bases respectively, with 10 bases between them. The CDR3 is made up of 11 amino acids. CDR3 DNA sequence: TGTGCCAGCATGGGGGCAGTTGGCTACACCTTC. This sequence encodes CASMGAVGYTF.

This chain uses TRBV18 with TRBJ1-1; TRBD1 agrees at 9 bases. This CDR3 has 18 residues. Germline CDR1 reads KGHSH; CDR2 reads LQKENI. V shed 3 bases, J shed 6 bases, and the junction held 17 bases outside the gene matches. CDR3 region: CASSPPRTGEIVGPEAFF. Written as DNA, the CDR3 is TGTGCCAGCTCACCCCCCCGGACAGGGGAAATTGTAGGCCCTGAAGCTTTCTTT.

The chain uses TRBV6-4 and TRBJ1-3, with TRBD1 matching over 7 bases. With V trimmed by 6 bases and J by 5 bases, 10 bases remained unmatched. The CDR3 consists of 15 residues. Per germline, CDR1 MRHNA and CDR2 SNTAGT. CDR3 coding DNA: TGTGCCAGCAGGGGGAGGACAGGAGGGAGAAACACCATATATTTT. This gives the protein CASRGRTGGRNTIYF.

Here the CDR3 reads CASRRTGRSETQYF. DNA for the CDR3: TGTGCCAGCAGGCGGACAGGCCGATCAGAGACCCAGTACTTC. This chain uses TRBV28 with TRBJ2-5; 7 bases fit TRBD1. Germline V gene lookup returns CDR1 MDHEN and CDR2 SYDVKM. The ends lost 6 bases at V and 4 bases at J; junction bases unmatched: 8. The CDR3 extends over 14 amino acids.

This clone was seen more than once but under ten times. This chain links TRBV4-3 with TRBJ2-7, with a tentative D call TRBD2 (6 bases). The germline V gene has CDR1 LGHNA and CDR2 YSLEER. This CDR3 spans 15 amino acids. V lost 1 base and J 2 bases, leaving 12 bases between the germline ends. CDR3 DNA sequence: TGCGCCAGCAGCCAAGTTCTTAGCGGTGCCTACGAGCAGTACTTC. Translated: CASSQVLSGAYEQYF.

This rearrangement joins TRBV28 to TRBJ2-5, with D possibly TRBD1 on 6 matching bases. The V gene lost 5 bases and the J gene lost 1 base, with 14 bases spanning the gap. Germline V gene sequence: CDR1 MDHEN, CDR2 SYDVKM. The CDR3 loop spans 15 amino acids. The CDR3 nucleotides are TGTGCCAGCAGTCCCCAGTTAGGGGGCCAAGAGACCCAGTACTTC. It is translated as CASSPQLGGQETQYF.

This chain joins TRBV4-3 and TRBJ1-6; 8 nucleotides line up with TRBD1. Per the germline V gene, CDR1 is LGHNA and CDR2 is YSLEER. The length of the CDR3 is 18 residues. The J segment lost 7 bases and the V segment lost 2 bases, leaving 13 bases of the junction unmatched. Written as DNA, the CDR3 is TGCGCCAGCAGCCAATCACTGCAGGGGGCGAGGGACAATTCACCCCTCCACTTT. Residues: CASSQSLQGARDNSPLHF.

The CDR3 DNA reads TGTGCCAGCAGTGTGGAGACTAGCGGATATTACGAGCAGTACTTC. This gives the protein CASSVETSGYYEQYF. The chain combines TRBV2 with TRBJ2-7, with 9 nucleotides matching TRBD2. V dropped 4 bases and J dropped 4; count of bases not matched to a gene: 8. This CDR3 is 15 amino acids long. Germline assignment: CDR1 SNHLY and CDR2 FYNNEI.

This chain links TRBV7-2 with TRBJ1-2; D remains ambiguous. The V gene's germline CDR1 is SGHTA and CDR2 FQGNSA. The CDR3 covers 15 residues. Trimming removed 1 base at V and 7 bases at J, with 16 bases between. DNA for the CDR3: TGTGCCAGCAGCTTAGGTGCCTTCGTACCGGGTGGCTACACCTTC. Translating gives CASSLGAFVPGGYTF.

The chain carries TRBV4-1 and TRBJ2-7; a weak D match, TRBD1 (6 bases). The V end was cut by 2 bases, the J end by 2 bases, with 10 bases between. Germline CDR1 reads MGHRA; CDR2 reads YSYEKL. CDR3 size: 14 residues. The CDR3 is CASSQTGSTYEQYF. The DNA of the CDR3 is TGCGCCAGCAGCCAAACAGGGTCCACCTACGAGCAGTACTTC.

The chain uses TRBV23-1 and TRBJ1-5; TRBD1 matches at 10 bases. TRBV23-1 is an ORF, with its function uncertain. The CDR3 is made up of 19 amino acids. V gave up 0 bases and J gave up 1 base; unmatched junction bases: 9. The CDR3 DNA is TGCGCCAGCAGTCAATCGGATCAGAGGGGACAGGGGAGCAATCAGCCCCAGCATTTT. As protein: CASSQSDQRGQGSNQPQHF.

The rearrangement joins TRBV7-6 to TRBJ2-7; 14 bases map to TRBD2. The CDR3 spans 16 residues. Germline V gene sequence: CDR1 SGHVS, CDR2 FNYEAQ. V was pared by 5 bases and J by 2 bases, with 5 bases of the junction left unmatched. DNA of the CDR3: TGTGCCAGCAGCCTCGGGACTAGCGGGAGTACCTACGAGCAGTACTTC. Encoded protein: CASSLGTSGSTYEQYF.

The chain combines TRBV2 with TRBJ1-1; no clear D. Germline V gene data show CDR1 as SNHLY and CDR2 as FYNNEI. Trimming removed 5 bases at V and 5 bases at J, with 18 bases between. CDR3 length: 15 residues. CDR3 region: CASSPSGSPGTEAFF. In DNA form, the CDR3 reads TGTGCCAGCAGTCCCTCCGGGTCCCCGGGGACTGAAGCTTTCTTT.

The chain combines TRBV19 with TRBJ1-5; D uncertain. Per the germline V gene, CDR1 is LNHDA and CDR2 is SQIVND (reference sequence). Deletions cut 6 bases from V and 3 bases from J, with 15 bases between. CDR3 size: 15 residues. In nucleotides, the CDR3 is TGTGCCAGTAGACGAGGGCAGCAAGTCAATCAGCCCCAGCATTTT. It specifies CASRRGQQVNQPQHF. Together with reference TRBV19 and TRBJ1-5, the CDR3 gives the full variable domain: DGGITQSPKYLFRKEGQNVTLSCEQNLNHDAMYWYRQDPGQGLRLIYYSQIVNDFQKGDIAEGYSVSREKKESFPLTVTSAQKNPTAFYLCASRRGQQVNQPQHFGDGTRLSIL.

The chain uses TRBV19 and TRBJ2-7; the match to TRBD1 covers 9 bases. Germline CDR1 and CDR2: LNHDA and SQIVND (reference sequence). The CDR3 consists of 17 residues. V was clipped by 6 bases and J by 3 bases; unmatched bases: 15. DNA for the CDR3: TGTGCCAGTAGCACCGGGACAGGGAAGTCGTTCGGCTACGAGCAGTACTTC. Its protein product is CASSTGTGKSFGYEQYF.

V and J are TRBV7-8 and TRBJ1-4, with D unclear. Germline lookup yields CDR1 SGHVS and CDR2 FQNEAQ. V gave up 0 bases and J gave up 7 bases, with 9 bases separating them. The CDR3 has 14 residues. As DNA, the CDR3 is TGTGCCAGCAGCTTAGCGGCGGCTGGTGAAAAACTGTTTTTT. Protein product: CASSLAAAGEKLFF.

The chain uses TRBV7-8 and TRBJ1-6, with 7 bases identical to TRBD1. CDR1 is SGHVS and CDR2 is FQNEAQ in the germline V gene. Unmatched junction bases numbered 6, after V lost 5 bases and J lost 5 bases. This CDR3 comprises 15 residues. This chain's CDR3 is CASSTGTANNSPLHF. In DNA form, the CDR3 reads TGTGCCAGCAGCACCGGGACAGCGAATAATTCACCCCTCCACTTT.

V and J are TRBV6-5 and TRBJ1-4; TRBD1 agrees at 8 bases. The length of the CDR3 is 15 residues. J lost 1 base, V lost 5 bases, and 3 bases had no gene match. Germline values: CDR1 MNHEY, CDR2 SVGAGI. This CDR3 is CASSRTGGTNEKLFF. As DNA, the CDR3 is TGTGCCAGCAGTCGTACAGGGGGAACTAATGAAAAACTGTTTTTT.

V and J are TRBV10-3 and TRBJ2-7, with D unresolved. The CDR3 totals 12 residues. Trimming left V 8 bases short and J 4 bases short, with 12 bases between. Per the germline V gene, CDR1 is ENHRY and CDR2 is SYGVKD. This CDR3 is CAIGDGLYEQYF. The CDR3, as DNA: TGTGCCATCGGAGACGGCCTTTACGAGCAGTACTTC.

The chain is built from TRBV6-5 and TRBJ2-5, with 14 bases aligning to TRBD2. The CDR3 has 16 amino acids. Germline V gene sequence: CDR1 MNHEY, CDR2 SVGAGI. V shed 0 bases and J 3 bases; nucleotides not matched to a gene: 0. The CDR3 nucleotides are TGTGCCAGCAGTTACTCGGGACTAGCGGGAGAAGAGACCCAGTACTTC. This translates into CASSYSGLAGEETQYF.

The chain uses TRBV28 and TRBJ2-3; TRBD1 might be the D (5 bases). V gave up 0 bases and J gave up 5 bases, with 12 bases separating them. Per the germline V gene, CDR1 is MDHEN and CDR2 is SYDVKM. The CDR3 spans 15 residues. Here the CDR3 DNA reads TGTGCCAGCAGTTTATGGCCCCAGGGCCAAGATACGCAGTATTTT. This translates into CASSLWPQGQDTQYF.

The chain combines TRBV10-1 with TRBJ2-7; 10 bases line up with TRBD2. Germline CDR1 reads WNHNN; CDR2 reads SYGVQD (reference sequence). With V trimmed by 4 bases and J by 4 bases, 4 bases remained unmatched. The CDR3 sequence is 14 residues long. CDR3 sequence: CASSASGRFYEQYF. DNA for the CDR3: TGCGCCAGCAGTGCTAGCGGGAGATTTTACGAGCAGTACTTC.